Listed here are 17 T cell receptor beta chains from one sample, sequenced in a study of T cells in localized non-small cell lung cancer. Assay: immunoSEQ multiplex PCR; the TCRdb copy retains only in-frame clones and omits some. The sample has 800 or so clones, 25% to 30% seen once. This sample comprised normal lung tissue next to the tumor, obtained before any cancer treatment. These receptors were obtained from a woman aged 40-69 years with stage I squamous cell lung carcinoma.

Turning to this clone: The same CDR3 arises from other DNA sequences in this sample as well. The chain employs TRBV19 and TRBJ1-5; 9 nucleotides match TRBD1. Germline assignment: CDR1 LNHDA and CDR2 SQIVND (reference sequence). This CDR3 spans 15 amino acids. Unmatched junction bases numbered 5, after V lost 6 bases and J lost 2 bases. CDR3 DNA sequence: TGTGCCAGTAGCACCCGACAGGGGGGCAATCAGCCCCAGCATTTT. Translated: CASSTRQGGNQPQHF.

This chain joins TRBV30 and TRBJ1-3; 7 bases fit TRBD1. V shed 0 bases, J shed 0 bases, and the junction held 2 bases outside the gene matches. Germline V gene data show CDR1 as GTSNPN and CDR2 as SVGIG (reference sequence). The CDR3 loop spans 15 amino acids. In DNA, the CDR3 is TGTGCCTGGAGTGTCGGGACAGCCTCTGGAAACACCATATATTTT. Translation: CAWSVGTASGNTIYF.

The sample holds a few counts of this clone. This chain joins TRBV11-3 and TRBJ2-3; TRBD2 matches at 7 bases. Trimming took 3 bases from V and 3 from J; bases not matched to a gene: 6. This CDR3 region has 15 residues. Germline V gives CDR1 SGHNT, CDR2 YENEEA. The CDR3 nucleotides read TGTGCCAGCAGCTTGGCGGGGGTTCGGACAGATACGCAGTATTTT. It yields the protein CASSLAGVRTDTQYF.

As to this clone: At one boundary the junction diverges from the germline segment, which might be a read error. This chain uses TRBV19 with TRBJ1-2; possibly TRBD1 for D (6 bases). Per the germline V gene, CDR1 is LNHDA and CDR2 is SQIVND (reference sequence). The CDR3 is made up of 13 amino acids. CDR3 nucleotide sequence: TGTGCCAGTAGGGGACAAACTAACTATGGTTACACCTTC. Translation: CASRGQTNYGYTF.

This clone was picked up a small number of times. The chain combines TRBV6-7 with TRBJ1-4; 7 nucleotides agree with TRBD1. TRBV6-7 is identified as an open reading frame with a role that is uncertain. Germline trimming cut 6 bases from V and 8 bases from J; bases unmatched to any gene: 15. The CDR3 length is 16 residues. DNA for the CDR3: TGTGCCAGCAGCCTAGCCCCGGGGGCAGGGGGGGAAAAACTGTTTTTT. It codes for CASSLAPGAGGEKLFF.

The CDR3 spells CAWNFLTSGESYGAYNEQFF. CDR3 DNA: TGTGCCTGGAATTTCCTGACTAGCGGGGAGTCATACGGGGCCTACAATGAGCAGTTCTTC. The V gene is TRBV30, the J gene TRBJ2-1; 11 bases agree with TRBD2. The CDR3 length is 20 residues. The J segment lost 2 bases and the V segment lost 4 bases, leaving 19 bases of the junction unmatched. CDR1 is GTSNPN, CDR2 SVGIG, per germline (reference sequence).

The chain combines TRBV11-3 with TRBJ2-7, with D maybe TRBD2 (5 bases). V lost 4 bases to trimming and J lost 0 bases, with 10 bases between them. Germline CDR1 and CDR2: SGHNT and YENEEA. The CDR3 contains 14 residues. CDR3 in DNA: TGTGCCAGCAGCTCCGACGAGGGCTCCTACGAGCAGTACTTC. It translates to CASSSDEGSYEQYF.

The chain joins TRBV6-8 to TRBJ1-3; TRBD1 matches at 7 bases. Germline-derived CDR1 and CDR2 are MNHGY and SAAAGT. With V trimmed by 4 bases and J by 0 bases, 3 bases remained unmatched. CDR3 size: 15 residues. The CDR3 here is CASSSNRGSGNTIYF. The CDR3 DNA reads TGTGCCAGCAGTTCCAACAGGGGCTCTGGAAACACCATATATTTT.

This clone was observed a handful of times. The chain combines TRBV6-8 with TRBJ2-2; the match to TRBD2 covers 9 bases. This CDR3 comprises 16 residues. V trimming: 7 bases; J trimming: 2 bases; junction bases outside the gene matches: 8. Germline CDR1 and CDR2: MNHGY and SAAAGT. The CDR3 coding sequence is TGTGCCAGCACCCGATTCGGGACTAGCAACACCGGGGAGCTGTTTTTT. This translates into CASTRFGTSNTGELFF.

This rearrangement joins TRBV9 to TRBJ2-3; D might be TRBD2 (7 bases). The CDR3 runs 15 residues. CDR1 and CDR2 (germline): SGDLS, YYNGEE. Trimming shortened V by 0 bases and J by 2 bases, and 10 bases separated the two germline ends. The CDR3 reads CASSVGGGFTDTQYF. The CDR3, as DNA: TGTGCCAGCAGCGTAGGCGGGGGCTTCACAGATACGCAGTATTTT.

The chain is built from TRBV22-1 and TRBJ2-6; the table calls TRBD2, which could not be checked here. TRBV22-1 is designated a pseudogene. The CDR3 has 18 amino acids. The CDR3 spells CPGSVARSEQSRANVLTF. In nucleotides, the CDR3 is TGTCCTGGGAGCGTGGCACGAAGCGAACAAAGTCGGGCCAACGTCCTGACTTTC.

CDR3 in DNA: TGTGCCAGCAGGCAACGGGGGCCTGGGGCCAACGTCCTGACTTTC. Its translation: CASRQRGPGANVLTF. The chain combines TRBV6-8 with TRBJ2-6; either TRBD1 or TRBD2 may supply D (6 bases each). V was cut by 6 bases and J by 2 bases, with 11 bases left in between. The CDR3 covers 15 residues. CDR1 and CDR2 (germline): MNHGY, SAAAGT.

The V call is TRBV25-1, the J call TRBJ2-1; D may be TRBD1 or TRBD2 (5 bases each). V was trimmed by 7 bases and J by 6 bases, leaving 10 bases between them. Germline V gives CDR1 MGHDK, CDR2 SYGVNS. This CDR3 has 12 amino acids. CDR3 sequence reads: CASTPGPNEQFF. In DNA form, the CDR3 reads TGTGCCAGCACCCCGGGGCCCAATGAGCAGTTCTTC.

The rearrangement joins TRBV4-1 to TRBJ2-3; no clear D. The germline V gene encodes CDR1 MGHRA and CDR2 YSYEKL. Trimming left V 0 bases short and J 4 bases short, with 8 bases between. The CDR3 is 14 amino acids. The CDR3 DNA reads as TGCGCCAGCAGCCAAGATTTTCTCGCAGATACGCAGTATTTT. It codes for CASSQDFLADTQYF.

This sequence joins TRBV30 and TRBJ1-6; 8 bases map to TRBD1. The trim removed 5 bases at V and 8 bases at J, leaving 2 bases unmatched. The CDR3 sequence is 12 residues long. Per germline, CDR1 GTSNPN and CDR2 SVGIG (reference sequence). In DNA form, the CDR3 reads TGTGCCTGGGGACAGGGAGATTCACCCCTCCACTTT. Translation: CAWGQGDSPLHF.

V is TRBV30 and J is TRBJ1-6; 11 bases match TRBD1. V shed 2 bases and J 13 bases; nucleotides not matched to a gene: 4. Germline V CDR1 and CDR2: GTSNPN, SVGIG (reference sequence). This CDR3 spans 13 amino acids. CDR3 loop: CAWSRDRGDPLHF. CDR3 nucleotides: TGTGCCTGGAGTCGGGACAGGGGGGACCCCCTCCACTTT.

The rearrangement uses TRBV10-2 and TRBJ2-3; tentative D call: TRBD1 (6 bases). The V end was cut by 5 bases, the J end by 2 bases, with 11 bases between. CDR3 length: 14 residues. The germline V gene has CDR1 WSHSY and CDR2 SAAADI. The CDR3 DNA reads as TGCGCCAGCAGTACCGGGACAATCACAGATACGCAGTATTTT. It is translated as CASSTGTITDTQYF.